The 2 T cell receptor beta chains presented below share a single source sample, sequenced in a study of identical twins. TCRdb fed the 5' RACE reads into MiXCR, producing one record per CDR3 protein. Among about 890,000 distinct CDR3 sequences listed, roughly an eighth were seen once. This sample also belongs to another study, concerning yellow fever vaccine responses in identical twins.

Sequenced sample: PBMCs. These receptors all come from a woman under 30 in good health.

This sequence joins TRBV7-3 and TRBJ2-1; TRBD2 agrees at 12 bases. CDR1 is SGHTA and CDR2 is FQGTGA in the germline V gene. With 5 bases clipped from V and 8 bases from J, the junction kept 13 bases outside the gene matches. The CDR3 is 17 amino acids. CDR3 coding DNA: TGTGCCAGCAGCGCCCGTCTAGCGGGAGGGCCGCTCGATGAGCAGTTCTTC. This encodes CASSARLAGGPLDEQFF. The whole variable domain, remainder taken from reference TRBV7-3 and TRBJ2-1, is GAGVSQTPSNKVTEKGKYVELRCDPISGHTALYWYRQSLGQGPEFLIYFQGTGAADDSGLPNDRFFAVRPEGSVSTLKIQRTERGDSAVYLCASSARLAGGPLDEQFFGPGTRLTVL.

There are many counts of this clonotype. The V and J genes are TRBV5-1 and TRBJ1-1; D remains ambiguous. The CDR3 sequence is 12 residues long. Trimming pared 0 bases from V and 0 bases from J, leaving 0 bases between. Germline CDR1 and CDR2: SGHRS and YFSETQ. CDR3 coding DNA: TGCGCCAGCAGCTTGGTGAACACTGAAGCTTTCTTT. Its protein is CASSLVNTEAFF.